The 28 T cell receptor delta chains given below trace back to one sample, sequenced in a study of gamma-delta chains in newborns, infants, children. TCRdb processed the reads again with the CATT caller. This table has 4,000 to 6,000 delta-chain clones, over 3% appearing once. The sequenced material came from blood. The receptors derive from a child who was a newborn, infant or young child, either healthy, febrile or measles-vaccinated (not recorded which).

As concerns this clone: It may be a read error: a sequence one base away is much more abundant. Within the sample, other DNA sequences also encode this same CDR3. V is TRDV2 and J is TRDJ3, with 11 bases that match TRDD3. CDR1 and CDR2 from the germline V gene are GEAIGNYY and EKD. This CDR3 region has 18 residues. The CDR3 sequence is CACDTGGYGSWDTRQMFF. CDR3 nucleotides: TGTGCCTGTGACACTGGGGGATACGGCTCCTGGGACACCCGGCAGATGTTTTTC.

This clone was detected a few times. Here the CDR3 reads CALGELDLHWGVASTAQLFF. The CDR3 coding sequence is TGTGCTCTTGGGGAACTAGACCTACACTGGGGGGTGGCCTCGACAGCACAACTCTTCTTT. The rearrangement links TRDV1 to TRDJ2; 8 bases line up with TRDD3. J gave up 4 bases and V 0 bases, and 16 bases lay outside the gene matches. Germline CDR1 is TSWWSYY and CDR2 is QGS. The CDR3 consists of 20 residues.

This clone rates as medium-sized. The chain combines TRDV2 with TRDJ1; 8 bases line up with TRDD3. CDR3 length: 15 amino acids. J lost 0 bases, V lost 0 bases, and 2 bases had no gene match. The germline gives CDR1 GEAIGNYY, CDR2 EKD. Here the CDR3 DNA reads TGTGCCTGTGACACCGTTGGGGGATACACCGATAAACTCATCTTT. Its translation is CACDTVGGYTDKLIF.

Here the CDR3 reads CACDRVLGDTTWDTRQMFF. CDR3 bases: TGTGCCTGTGACAGAGTACTGGGGGATACCACCTGGGACACCCGACAGATGTTTTTC. V is TRDV2 and J is TRDJ3; 12 bases agree with TRDD3. Unmatched junction bases numbered 6, after V lost 2 bases and J lost 2 bases. This CDR3 has 19 amino acids. Germline-derived CDR1 and CDR2 are GEAIGNYY and EKD.

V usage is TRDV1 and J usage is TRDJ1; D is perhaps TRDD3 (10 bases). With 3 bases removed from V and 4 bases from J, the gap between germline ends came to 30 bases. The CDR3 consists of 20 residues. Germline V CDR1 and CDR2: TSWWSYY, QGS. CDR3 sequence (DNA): TGTGCTCTTGGGGAGCCTTCCTACAAGTACTGGGGGATGGAGTACGATAAACTCATCTTT. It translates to CALGEPSYKYWGMEYDKLIF.

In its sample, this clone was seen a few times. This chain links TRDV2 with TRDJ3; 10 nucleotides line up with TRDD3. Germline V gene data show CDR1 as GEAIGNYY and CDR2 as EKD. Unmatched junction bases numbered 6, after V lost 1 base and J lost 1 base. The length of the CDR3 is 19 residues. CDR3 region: CACDTGGIRPSWDTRQMFF. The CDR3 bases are TGTGCCTGTGACACGGGGGGGATACGCCCATCCTGGGACACCCGACAGATGTTTTTC.

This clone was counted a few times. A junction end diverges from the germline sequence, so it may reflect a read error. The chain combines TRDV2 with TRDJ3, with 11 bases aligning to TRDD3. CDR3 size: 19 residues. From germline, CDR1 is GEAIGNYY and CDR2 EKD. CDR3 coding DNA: TGTGCCTGCGACACCGTGGTGGGGGATACGAGGTGGGACACCCAACAGATGTTTTTC. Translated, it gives CACDTVVGDTRWDTQQMFF.

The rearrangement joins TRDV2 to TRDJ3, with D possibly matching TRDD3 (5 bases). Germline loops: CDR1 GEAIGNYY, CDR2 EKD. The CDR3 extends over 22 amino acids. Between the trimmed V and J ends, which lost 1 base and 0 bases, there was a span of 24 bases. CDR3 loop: CACDTVVHEGTPSSWDTRQMFF. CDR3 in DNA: TGTGCCTGTGACACAGTGGTGCATGAGGGGACCCCGAGCTCCTGGGACACCCGACAGATGTTTTTC.

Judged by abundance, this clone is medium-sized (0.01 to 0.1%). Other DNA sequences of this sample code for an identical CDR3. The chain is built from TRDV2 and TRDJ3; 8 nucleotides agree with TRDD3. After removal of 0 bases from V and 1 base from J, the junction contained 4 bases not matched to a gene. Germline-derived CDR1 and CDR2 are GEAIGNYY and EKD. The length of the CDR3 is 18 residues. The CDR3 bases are TGTGCCTGTGACACCGCTGGGGGAAGGTCCTGGGACACCCGACAGATGTTTTTC. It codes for CACDTAGGRSWDTRQMFF.

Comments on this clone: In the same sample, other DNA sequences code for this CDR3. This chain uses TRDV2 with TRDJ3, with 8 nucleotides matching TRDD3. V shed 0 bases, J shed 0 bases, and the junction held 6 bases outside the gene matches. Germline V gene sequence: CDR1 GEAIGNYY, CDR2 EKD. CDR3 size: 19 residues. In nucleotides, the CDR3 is TGTGCCTGTGACACCGGCTGGGGGACAAGCTCCTGGGACACCCGACAGATGTTTTTC. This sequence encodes CACDTGWGTSSWDTRQMFF.

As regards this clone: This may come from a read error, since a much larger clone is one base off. The CDR3 reads CACDAVLGDSSWDTRQMFF. Here the CDR3 DNA reads TGTGCCTGTGACGCCGTACTGGGGGATAGCTCCTGGGACACCCGACAGATGTTTTTC. V and J are TRDV2 and TRDJ3, with 11 bases identical to TRDD3. CDR3 length: 19 residues. J was trimmed by 0 bases and V by 3 bases; bases with no gene match: 6. The V gene's germline CDR1 is GEAIGNYY and CDR2 EKD.

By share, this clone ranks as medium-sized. The CDR3 loop is CACDTVLGITWDTRQMFF. CDR3 DNA sequence: TGTGCCTGTGACACCGTACTGGGGATCACCTGGGACACCCGACAGATGTTTTTC. This chain links TRDV2 with TRDJ3; 7 bases match TRDD3. The CDR3 runs 18 residues. Germline loops: CDR1 GEAIGNYY, CDR2 EKD. The V gene end was trimmed by 0 bases and the J gene end by 2 bases; junction bases not matched to a gene: 6.

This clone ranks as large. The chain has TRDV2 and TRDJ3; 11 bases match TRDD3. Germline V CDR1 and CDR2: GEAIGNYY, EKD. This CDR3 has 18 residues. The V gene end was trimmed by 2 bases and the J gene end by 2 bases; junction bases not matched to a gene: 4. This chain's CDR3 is CACDKILGDTWDTRQMFF. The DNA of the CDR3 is TGTGCCTGTGACAAAATACTGGGGGATACCTGGGACACCCGACAGATGTTTTTC.

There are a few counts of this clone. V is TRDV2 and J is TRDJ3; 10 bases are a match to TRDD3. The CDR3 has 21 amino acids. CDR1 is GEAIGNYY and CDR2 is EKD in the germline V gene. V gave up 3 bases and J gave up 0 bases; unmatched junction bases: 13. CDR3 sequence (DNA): TGTGCCTGTGACCGTGTTTATACTGGGGGATTCAGCTCCTGGGACACCCGACAGATGTTTTTC. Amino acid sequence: CACDRVYTGGFSSWDTRQMFF.

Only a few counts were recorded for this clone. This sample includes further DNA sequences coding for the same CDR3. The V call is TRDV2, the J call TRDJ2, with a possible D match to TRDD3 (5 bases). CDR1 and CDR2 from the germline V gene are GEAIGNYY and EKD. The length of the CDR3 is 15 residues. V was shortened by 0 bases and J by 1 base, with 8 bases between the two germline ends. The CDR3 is CACDTVGDLTAQLFF. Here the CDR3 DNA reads TGTGCCTGTGACACCGTTGGGGATTTGACAGCACAACTCTTCTTT.

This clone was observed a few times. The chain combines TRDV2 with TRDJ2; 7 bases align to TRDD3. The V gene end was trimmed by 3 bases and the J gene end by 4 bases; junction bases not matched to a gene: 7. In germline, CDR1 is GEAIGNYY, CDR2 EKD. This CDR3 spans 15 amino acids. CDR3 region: CACDALGGPTAQLFF. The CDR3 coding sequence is TGTGCCTGTGACGCTCTGGGGGGCCCGACAGCACAACTCTTCTTT.

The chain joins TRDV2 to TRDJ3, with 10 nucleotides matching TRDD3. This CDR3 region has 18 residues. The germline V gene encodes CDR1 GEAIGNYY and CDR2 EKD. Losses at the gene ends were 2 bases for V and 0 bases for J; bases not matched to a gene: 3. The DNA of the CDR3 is TGTGCCTGTGACAGACTGGGGGATTTCTCCTGGGACACCCGACAGATGTTTTTC. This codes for CACDRLGDFSWDTRQMFF.

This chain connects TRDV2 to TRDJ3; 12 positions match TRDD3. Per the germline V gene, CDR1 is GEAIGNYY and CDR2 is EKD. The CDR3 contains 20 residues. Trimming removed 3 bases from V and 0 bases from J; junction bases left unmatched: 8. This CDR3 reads CACDSVTGGYRSWDTRQMFF. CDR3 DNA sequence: TGTGCCTGTGACTCTGTTACTGGGGGATACCGCTCCTGGGACACCCGACAGATGTTTTTC.

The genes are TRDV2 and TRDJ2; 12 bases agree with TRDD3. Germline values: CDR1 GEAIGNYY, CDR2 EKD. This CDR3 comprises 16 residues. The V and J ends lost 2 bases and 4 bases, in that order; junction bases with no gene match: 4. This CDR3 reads CACDILGDTKTAQLFF. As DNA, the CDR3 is TGTGCCTGTGACATACTGGGGGATACAAAGACAGCACAACTCTTCTTT.

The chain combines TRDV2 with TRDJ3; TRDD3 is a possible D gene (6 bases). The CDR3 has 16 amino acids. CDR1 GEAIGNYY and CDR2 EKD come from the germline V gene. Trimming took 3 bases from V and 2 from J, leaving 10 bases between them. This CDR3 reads CACDPLGTWDTRQMFF. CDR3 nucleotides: TGTGCCTGTGACCCTCTGGGGACCTGGGACACCCGACAGATGTTTTTC.

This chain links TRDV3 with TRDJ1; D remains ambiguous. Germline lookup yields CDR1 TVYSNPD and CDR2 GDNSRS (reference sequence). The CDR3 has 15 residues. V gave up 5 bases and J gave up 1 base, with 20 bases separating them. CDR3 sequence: CARRNSSGTTDKLIF. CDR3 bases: TGTGCCCGGAGGAACTCTTCGGGAACCACCGATAAACTCATCTTT.

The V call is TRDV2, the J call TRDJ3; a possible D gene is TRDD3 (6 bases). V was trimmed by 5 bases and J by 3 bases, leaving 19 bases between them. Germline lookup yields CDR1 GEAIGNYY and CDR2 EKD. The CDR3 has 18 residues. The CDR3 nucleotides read TGTGCCTGTGCCCTGCGAGGGATAGGCGGCTGGGACACCCGACAGATGTTTTTC. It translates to CACALRGIGGWDTRQMFF.

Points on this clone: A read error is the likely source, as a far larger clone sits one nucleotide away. CDR3 in amino acids: CACDYWESSWDTRQMFF. The CDR3 DNA follows: TGTGCCTGTGACTACTGGGAGAGCTCCTGGGACACCCGACAGATGTTTTTC. The chain couples TRDV2 to TRDJ3, with D maybe TRDD3 (6 bases). This CDR3 region has 17 residues. The ends were cut back, 3 bases at V and 0 bases at J, with 11 bases in the middle. Germline V gene sequence: CDR1 GEAIGNYY, CDR2 EKD.

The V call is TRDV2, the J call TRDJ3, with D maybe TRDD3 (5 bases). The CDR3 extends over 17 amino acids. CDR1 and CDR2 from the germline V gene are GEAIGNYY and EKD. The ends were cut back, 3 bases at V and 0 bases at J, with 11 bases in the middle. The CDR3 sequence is CACDPGSRSWDTRQMFF. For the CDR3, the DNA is TGTGCCTGTGACCCGGGGAGTCGCTCCTGGGACACCCGACAGATGTTTTTC.

The CDR3 here is CACDTRSTGGFWDTRQMFF. The CDR3, as DNA: TGTGCCTGTGACACTCGGAGTACTGGGGGATTCTGGGACACCCGACAGATGTTTTTC. The V gene is TRDV2, the J gene TRDJ3; 10 bases fit TRDD3. V shed 1 base and J 3 bases; nucleotides not matched to a gene: 8. The germline gives CDR1 GEAIGNYY, CDR2 EKD. The CDR3 totals 19 residues.

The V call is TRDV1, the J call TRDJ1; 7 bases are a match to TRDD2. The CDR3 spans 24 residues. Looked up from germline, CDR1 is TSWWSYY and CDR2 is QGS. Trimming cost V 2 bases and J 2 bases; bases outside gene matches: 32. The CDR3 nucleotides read TGTGCTCTTGGGGAATGGGTCCCTTCTTTTCCTACCCTTGGGCCCGGGAGGGGGACCGATAAACTCATCTTT. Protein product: CALGEWVPSFPTLGPGRGTDKLIF.

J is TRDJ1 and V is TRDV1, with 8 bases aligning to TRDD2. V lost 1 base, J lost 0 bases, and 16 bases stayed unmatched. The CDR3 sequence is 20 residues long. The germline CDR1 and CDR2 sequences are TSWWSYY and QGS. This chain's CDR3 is CALGEPPSYRPGGDTDKLIF. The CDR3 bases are TGTGCTCTTGGGGAACCGCCTTCCTATCGACCGGGGGGCGACACCGATAAACTCATCTTT.

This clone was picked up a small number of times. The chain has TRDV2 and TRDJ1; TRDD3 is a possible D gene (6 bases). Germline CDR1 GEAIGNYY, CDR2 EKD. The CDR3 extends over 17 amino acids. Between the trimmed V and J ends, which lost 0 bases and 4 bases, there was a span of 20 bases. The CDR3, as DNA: TGTGCCTGTGACACCGTGGAGGGATGGGATAGAAGCGATAAACTCATCTTT. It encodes CACDTVEGWDRSDKLIF.